This TCR beta chain was profiled in a study of CD8+ T cells in alopecia areata. At the level of the study: Treated patients were dosed with oral tofacitinib, taking 5 to 10 mg twice daily.

CDR3 size: 15 residues. V shed 3 bases, J shed 4 bases, and the junction held 8 bases outside the gene matches. Looked up from germline, CDR1 is SGHDT and CDR2 is YYEEEE. Study observations and caveats: Elevated clonality characterized lesional scalp relative to normal scalp, particularly in alopecia totalis/universalis. Normal skin contains resident alphabeta T cells, and these are also sequenced in scalp samples.

Lesional scalp punch biopsies and peripheral blood came from alopecia areata patients. As regards this clone: The target antigen is unknown.

Once RNA had been extracted, it was reverse transcribed into cDNA to act as the sequencing template. The repertoire was sequenced with immunoSEQ multiplex PCR; TCRdb's copy has only in-frame clones and lacks some. The sample has approximately 6,700 clones; 64% are singletons. The clonotype originates from a human donor with alopecia areata. The material was skin, obtained at week 0. This chain uses TRBV5-6 with TRBJ1-1; 8 bases map to TRBD1. The CDR3 DNA reads TGTGCCAGCAGCTCAGCGGGACAGGTTTTCACTGAAGCTTTCTTT. It is translated as CASSSAGQVFTEAFF.